These T cell receptor beta chains were read from a single sample in a study of patients and donors after allogeneic stem cell transplantation. TCRdb fed the RT-PCR reads into MiXCR, producing one record per CDR3 protein. The profile covers about 960,000 distinct CDR3 sequences, with over 15% appearing a single time and 5% to 6.5% taken by the ten largest. Sequencing was done on a sample of blood, either unsorted or a sorted T cell fraction (not recorded which). These receptors were obtained from a human donor who was either an allogeneic HSCT recipient or a stem cell or donor lymphocyte infusion donor (not recorded which). It is not recorded whose cells these are; they may come from a transplant donor. Each CDR3 is given with its conserved first and last residue. D genes are given only for firm matches. Clone sizes are given selectively: once, few, many, or a class where the clone is expanded.

v_gene,abundance,d_gene,j_gene,CDR3aa,CDR3nt
TRBV20-1,NA,TRBD2,TRBJ2-1,CSAPGLAPGNEQFF,TGCAGTGCTCCTGGACTAGCGCCGGGCAATGAGCAGTTCTTC
TRBV7-7,few,NA,TRBJ2-1,CASSHDLRGWKEQFF,TGTGCCAGCAGCCACGACTTACGGGGGTGGAAGGAGCAGTTCTTC
TRBV12-3/TRBV12-4,NA,NA,TRBJ2-1,CASSKGLEQFF,TGTGCCAGCAGCAAAGGACTAGAGCAGTTCTTC
TRBV20-1,NA,NA,TRBJ2-7,CSARDLGDRGEQYF,TGCAGTGCTAGAGATTTGGGGGACCGGGGCGAGCAGTACTTC
TRBV7-9,few,NA,TRBJ1-1,CASDHANTEAFF,TGTGCCAGCGATCACGCGAACACTGAAGCTTTCTTT
TRBV3-1,few,NA,TRBJ1-1,CASSLPGHTEAFF,TGTGCCAGCAGCCTACCAGGGCACACTGAAGCTTTCTTT
TRBV2,few,NA,TRBJ1-1,CASSKNRVNTEAFF,TGTGCCAGCAGTAAAAACAGGGTGAACACTGAAGCTTTCTTT
TRBV24-1,NA,TRBD2,TRBJ2-3,CATSDLPRPSGGTDTQYF,TGTGCCACCAGTGATTTACCCCGACCTAGCGGGGGCACAGATACGCAGTATTTT
TRBV29-1,few,NA,TRBJ2-2,CSVELDGELFF,TGCAGCGTTGAGCTGGACGGGGAGCTGTTTTTT
TRBV6-5,NA,TRBD1,TRBJ1-5,CASRYDRGKAQPQHF,TGTGCCAGCAGATACGACAGGGGTAAGGCTCAGCCCCAGCATTTT
TRBV12-3/TRBV12-4,few,NA,TRBJ2-1,CASSLERAGREQFF,TGTGCCAGCAGTTTAGAGCGGGCAGGGAGGGAGCAGTTCTTC